One and the same sample provided the 23 T cell receptor beta chains below, sequenced in a study of blood T cell repertoires in COVID-19. Sequencing was performed with immunoSEQ multiplex PCR; in TCRdb, only in-frame clones are kept and a portion is missing. The repertoire consists of about 220,000 clones, with about four fifths occurring once and the leading ten covering more than 2.5%. The sequenced material came from peripheral blood. The receptors were gathered from a woman in her thirties who had recovered from COVID-19.

The CDR3 nucleotides read TGTGCCAGCAGCGACAGTTTGAACACTGAAGCTTTCTTT. It is translated as CASSDSLNTEAFF. This sequence joins TRBV28 and TRBJ1-1; the D gene is possibly TRBD1 (5 bases). Trimming shortened V by 6 bases and J by 0 bases, and 8 bases separated the two germline ends. This CDR3 has 13 residues. Germline CDR1 is MDHEN and CDR2 is SYDVKM.

The gene calls are TRBV28 and TRBJ1-1, with TRBD1 matching 7 bases. After removal of 6 bases from V and 3 bases from J, the junction contained 4 bases not matched to a gene. The CDR3 totals 13 residues. Germline V lookup: CDR1 MDHEN, CDR2 SYDVKM. The CDR3 DNA follows: TGTGCCAGCAGCCCTCAGGGGGACACTGAAGCTTTCTTT. It codes for CASSPQGDTEAFF.

The rearrangement uses TRBV11-1 and TRBJ2-1, with TRBD1 matching 7 bases. Unmatched junction bases numbered 4, after V lost 5 bases and J lost 6 bases. This CDR3 comprises 13 residues. From germline, CDR1 is SGHAT and CDR2 FQDESV (reference sequence). CDR3 region: CASSPHRGNEQFF. The DNA of the CDR3 is TGTGCCAGCAGCCCTCACAGGGGCAATGAGCAGTTCTTC. The full variable domain, rest sourced from reference TRBV11-1 and TRBJ2-1, is EAEVAQSPRYKITEKSQAVAFWCDPISGHATLYWYRQILGQGPELLVQFQDESVVDDSQLPKDRFSAERLKGVDSTLKIQPAELGDSAMYLCASSPHRGNEQFFGPGTRLTVL.

The chain is built from TRBV2 and TRBJ2-3, with 9 bases lining up with TRBD2. CDR3 length: 14 residues. Germline V gives CDR1 SNHLY, CDR2 FYNNEI. J lost 5 bases, V lost 5 bases, and 5 bases had no gene match. CDR3 DNA: TGTGCCAGCAGTTTTAGCGGGAGTGGAGATACGCAGTATTTT. Residues: CASSFSGSGDTQYF.

This clone was recorded once. The chain couples TRBV5-6 to TRBJ1-2; D gene ambiguous. Germline assignment: CDR1 SGHDT and CDR2 YYEEEE. V was clipped by 2 bases and J by 2 bases, with 19 bases between them. This CDR3 has 17 amino acids. CDR3 DNA: TGTGCCAGCAGCTTTTTGTACCCTGAGCGGGCGAACTATGGCTACACCTTC. Translation: CASSFLYPERANYGYTF.

The chain has TRBV5-1 and TRBJ2-1, with TRBD2 identical over 7 bases. The junction had 13 bases not matched to a gene; V was cut back by 4 bases and J by 9 bases. CDR3 size: 15 residues. Per the germline V gene, CDR1 is SGHRS and CDR2 is YFSETQ. CDR3 coding DNA: TGCGCCAGCAGCCCCACGGCGGGAGAAGTGGGTGAGCAGTTCTTC. Translated, it gives CASSPTAGEVGEQFF.

J is TRBJ2-7 and V is TRBV6-2 or TRBV6-3; D is possibly TRBD1 (5 bases). This CDR3 has 14 residues. CDR1 and CDR2 from the germline V gene are MNHEY and SVGEGT. V was trimmed by 2 bases and J by 3 bases, leaving 11 bases between them. This CDR3 reads CASSYPTRDYEQYF. As DNA, the CDR3 is TGTGCCAGCAGTTACCCAACCAGGGACTACGAGCAGTACTTC.

The V gene is TRBV7-9, the J gene TRBJ1-6; no reliable D call. V was pared by 2 bases and J by 9 bases, with 14 bases between. Germline CDR1 is SEHNR and CDR2 is FQNEAQ (reference sequence). There are 15 residues in the CDR3. DNA for the CDR3: TGTGCCAGCAGCTTACTCAACCCACCGGGTTCACCCCTCCACTTT. Amino acid sequence: CASSLLNPPGSPLHF.

The genes are TRBV28 and TRBJ2-7, with 9 positions matching TRBD2. The CDR3 totals 15 residues. In germline, CDR1 is MDHEN, CDR2 SYDVKM. V was pared by 6 bases and J by 7 bases, with 13 bases of the junction left unmatched. This CDR3 is CASRRNSGSVREQYF. The CDR3 DNA reads as TGTGCCAGCAGACGTAATAGCGGGAGTGTGCGGGAGCAGTACTTC.

V gene TRBV7-8 combines with J gene TRBJ2-7; tentative D call: TRBD2 (5 bases). The length of the CDR3 is 15 residues. Between the trimmed V and J ends, which lost 4 bases and 4 bases, there was a span of 17 bases. Germline CDR1 reads SGHVS; CDR2 reads FQNEAQ. The CDR3 region has the DNA TGTGCCAGCAGCTCTAGGTGGGAGATGGTTTACGAGCAGTACTTC. It is translated as CASSSRWEMVYEQYF.

The rearrangement joins TRBV6-5 to TRBJ1-1; D is uncertain. The CDR3 is made up of 14 amino acids. Germline V gene data show CDR1 as MNHEY and CDR2 as SVGAGI. V shed 0 bases and J shed 12 bases, with 17 bases lying between them. The chain's CDR3 is CASSYSTQAPDTFF. DNA of the CDR3: TGTGCCAGCAGTTACTCGACCCAGGCGCCGGATACTTTCTTT.

The V call is TRBV30, the J call TRBJ2-7; 7 bases agree with TRBD1. This CDR3 contains 13 residues. V lost 5 bases, J lost 2 bases, and 6 bases stayed unmatched. The V gene's germline CDR1 is GTSNPN and CDR2 SVGIG (reference sequence). DNA of the CDR3: TGTGCCTGGGTCGGGGACAGCGCCTACGAGCAGTACTTC. Translating gives CAWVGDSAYEQYF.

This chain connects TRBV7-2 to TRBJ2-5; D remains unclear. The CDR3 consists of 15 residues. Trimming stripped 2 bases from V and 1 base from J, with 11 bases between. CDR1 is SGHTA, CDR2 FQGNSA, per germline. The CDR3 is CASSLWASLQETQYF. Here the CDR3 DNA reads TGTGCCAGCAGCTTATGGGCTTCTCTCCAAGAGACCCAGTACTTC.

This chain connects TRBV2 to TRBJ1-2; D gene ambiguous. The germline V and J ends were trimmed by 1 base and 4 bases, with 13 bases remaining between them. CDR1 is SNHLY, CDR2 FYNNEI, per germline. The CDR3 has 15 residues. CDR3 in amino acids: CASSEDQGGFYGYTF. The CDR3 DNA follows: TGTGCCAGCAGTGAAGATCAAGGAGGGTTCTATGGCTACACCTTC.

The V call is TRBV12-5, the J call TRBJ1-2; weak D call: TRBD1 (5 bases). Per the germline V gene, CDR1 is LGHNT and CDR2 is FRNRAP. The length of the CDR3 is 13 residues. Trimming removed 0 bases at V and 4 bases at J, with 6 bases between. The CDR3 DNA reads TGTGCTAGTGGTTTGGTAGACAGCTATGGCTACACCTTC. It encodes CASGLVDSYGYTF.

The chain is built from TRBV23-1 and TRBJ2-6, with 8 positions matching TRBD1. TRBV23-1 is filed as an ORF, its function uncertain. The CDR3 extends over 15 amino acids. CDR3 nucleotides: TGCGCTTCGGGACAGGCGAACTCTGGGGCCAACGTCCTGACTTTC. As protein: CASGQANSGANVLTF.

The chain combines TRBV30 with TRBJ2-7, with TRBD1 as a possible D gene (6 bases). The CDR3 runs to 14 residues. Germline-derived CDR1 and CDR2 are GTSNPN and SVGIG (reference sequence). Trimming pared 2 bases from V and 2 bases from J, leaving 13 bases between. This chain's CDR3 is CAWSLTGRTYEQYF. CDR3 DNA: TGTGCCTGGAGTCTAACAGGGAGAACCTACGAGCAGTACTTC.

V and J are TRBV29-1 and TRBJ2-7, with D unresolved. The germline V gene has CDR1 SQVTM and CDR2 ANQGSEA. CDR3 size: 13 residues. The V and J ends lost 4 bases and 0 bases respectively, with 10 bases between them. The CDR3 reads CSVVWRNSYEQYF. The DNA of the CDR3 is TGCAGCGTTGTGTGGCGGAACTCCTACGAGCAGTACTTC.

The chain's CDR3 is CASSPGQTHRGGNEKLFF. CDR3 sequence (DNA): TGTGCCAGCAGCCCCGGGCAAACTCATCGGGGGGGTAATGAAAAACTGTTTTTT. The chain combines TRBV11-2 with TRBJ1-4; weak D call: TRBD1 (5 bases). Germline-derived CDR1 and CDR2 are SGHAT and FQNNGV. The CDR3 contains 18 residues. V lost 5 bases and J lost 4, with 23 bases in between.

The chain employs TRBV19 and TRBJ1-4; 10 bases match TRBD1. This CDR3 region has 15 residues. The V segment lost 1 base and the J segment 6 bases; nucleotides outside the gene matches: 2. CDR1 is LNHDA and CDR2 is SQIVND in the germline V gene (reference sequence). CDR3 DNA: TGTGCCAGTAGTATAGGACAGGGGGCGGATGAAAAACTGTTTTTT. It is translated as CASSIGQGADEKLFF.

This chain joins TRBV28 and TRBJ1-2, with 8 bases identical to TRBD1. CDR1 is MDHEN and CDR2 is SYDVKM in the germline V gene. V dropped 2 bases and J dropped 8; count of bases not matched to a gene: 4. The CDR3 runs 13 residues. The CDR3 reads CASSLQGAGGYTF. The DNA for the CDR3 is TGTGCCAGCAGTTTACAGGGGGCTGGGGGCTACACCTTC.

This rearrangement joins TRBV3-1 (or the pseudogene TRBV3-2) to TRBJ2-5; 10 positions agree with TRBD2. J lost 4 bases, V lost 2 bases, and 22 bases had no gene match. The CDR3 covers 21 residues. From germline, CDR1 is LGHDT and CDR2 YNNKEL (reference sequence). The CDR3 loop is CASSQIWVGLAGADRRETQYF. In DNA, the CDR3 is TGTGCCAGCAGCCAAATCTGGGTGGGGCTAGCGGGAGCAGATCGTAGAGAGACCCAGTACTTC.

The genes are TRBV19 and TRBJ2-1; D gene ambiguous. This CDR3 is 13 amino acids long. Germline values: CDR1 LNHDA, CDR2 SQIVND (reference sequence). Trimming removed 6 bases from V and 4 bases from J, with 10 bases in between. The CDR3 nucleotides read TGTGCCAGTAGCCCGGCGGTATACAATGAGCAGTTCTTC. Encoded protein: CASSPAVYNEQFF.